Shown below are 18 T cell receptor beta chains from a single sample sequenced in a study of identical twins. Using its own MiXCR run on the 5' RACE reads, TCRdb lists one record per CDR3 protein. The repertoire holds roughly 220,000 distinct CDR3 sequences, 5.5% to 7.5% seen once, with about 14% in the top ten. A further study also used this sample, focusing on T cells expressing NK-cell markers.

The sequencing sample was made of CD8+ T cells sorted from blood. The receptors were gathered from a woman younger than 30 in good health.

The chain carries TRBV14 and TRBJ2-1, with 14 bases matching TRBD2. The CDR3 extends over 16 amino acids. Germline V gene sequence: CDR1 SGHDN, CDR2 FVKESK. Losses at the gene ends were 8 bases for V and 3 bases for J; bases not matched to a gene: 6. CDR3 sequence (DNA): TGTGCCAGCTCCCGGACTAGCGGGAGGAACTACAATGAGCAGTTCTTC. Protein product: CASSRTSGRNYNEQFF.

This clonotype was seen many times. This rearrangement joins TRBV3-1 to TRBJ2-1; possibly TRBD2 for D (5 bases). The V end was cut by 1 base, the J end by 4 bases, with 11 bases between. The CDR3 has 15 amino acids. CDR1 and CDR2 from the germline V gene are LGHDT and YNNKEL (reference sequence). CDR3 in amino acids: CASSQGSGIYNEQFF. The CDR3 DNA reads TGTGCCAGCAGCCAAGGTTCCGGGATTTACAATGAGCAGTTCTTC.

Many counts were recorded for this clonotype. The CDR3 sequence: CAWSVIPAGEQYF. The CDR3 DNA reads as TGTGCCTGGAGTGTAATACCCGCGGGCGAGCAGTACTTC. This sequence joins TRBV30 and TRBJ2-7, with D tentatively TRBD2 (5 bases). Trimming took off 0 bases at V and 6 bases at J, with 12 bases between the two ends. The CDR3 is 13 residues long. CDR1 is GTSNPN, CDR2 SVGIG, per germline (reference sequence).

This clonotype showed up many times. The chain is built from TRBV10-3 and TRBJ2-5; 9 bases map to TRBD2. In germline, CDR1 is ENHRY, CDR2 SYGVKD. V lost 0 bases and J lost 5; bases outside the gene matches: 1. The CDR3 is made up of 14 amino acids. The CDR3 spells CAISESSGSETQYF. As DNA, the CDR3 is TGTGCCATCAGTGAGTCTAGCGGGAGTGAGACCCAGTACTTC.

As DNA, the CDR3 is TGTGCCAGCAGCTTAATGAGCGTTCGGACGGGGGGGACGTATGAGCAGTTCTTC. It translates to CASSLMSVRTGGTYEQFF. V is TRBV11-2 and J is TRBJ2-1; 8 bases fit TRBD2. Germline CDR1 is SGHAT and CDR2 is FQNNGV. V shed 2 bases, J shed 8 bases, and the junction held 17 bases outside the gene matches. The CDR3 totals 18 residues.

J is TRBJ2-1 and V is TRBV9; no clear D. In germline, CDR1 is SGDLS, CDR2 YYNGEE. The CDR3 runs 13 residues. Trimming took 1 base from V and 7 from J, leaving 9 bases between them. CDR3 in amino acids: CASSVPLGNEQFF. DNA for the CDR3: TGTGCCAGCAGCGTACCCCTTGGAAATGAGCAGTTCTTC.

This clonotype was counted at least ten times. This chain connects TRBV3-1 to TRBJ2-5, with 9 bases identical to TRBD1. J was trimmed by 5 bases and V by 1 base; bases with no gene match: 14. The CDR3 consists of 18 residues. Germline V CDR1 and CDR2: LGHDT, YNNKEL (reference sequence). This CDR3 is CASSQVGNDRGIGETQYF. CDR3 bases: TGTGCCAGCAGCCAAGTGGGAAACGACAGGGGGATCGGGGAGACCCAGTACTTC.

In its sample, this clonotype was seen a few times. The chain joins TRBV6-1 to TRBJ2-7; the D gene could be TRBD1 or TRBD2 (6 bases each). The CDR3 consists of 13 residues. The germline CDR1 and CDR2 sequences are MNHNS and SASEGT. V was cut by 3 bases and J by 4 bases, with 10 bases left in between. The CDR3, as DNA: TGTGCCAGCAGTGACCAGGGGAGGTACGAGCAGTACTTC. It specifies CASSDQGRYEQYF.

This clonotype was picked up many times. The chain couples TRBV12-3 or TRBV12-4 to TRBJ2-5, with TRBD1 matching 7 bases. The J segment lost 3 bases and the V segment lost 3 bases, leaving 4 bases of the junction unmatched. This CDR3 is 14 amino acids long. The CDR3 DNA reads as TGTGCCAGCAGTTTGAGGGGGCTGGAAGAGACCCAGTACTTC. It specifies CASSLRGLEETQYF.

The sample holds many counts of this clonotype. The chain couples TRBV7-2 to TRBJ1-5; D ambiguous. The V and J ends lost 2 bases and 6 bases respectively, with 8 bases between them. Germline lookup yields CDR1 SGHTA and CDR2 FQGNSA. The CDR3 contains 13 residues. The CDR3 loop reads CASSLFQAQPQHF. CDR3 nucleotides: TGTGCCAGCAGCTTATTCCAGGCTCAGCCCCAGCATTTT.

V gene TRBV4-2 combines with J gene TRBJ2-7; possible D gene TRBD2, 6 bases. Germline CDR1 and CDR2: LGHNA and YNFKEQ. CDR3 length: 16 amino acids. V lost 0 bases and J 4 bases, leaving 16 bases between the germline ends. The CDR3 spells CASSQEGDSGLYEQYF. The CDR3 DNA is TGTGCCAGCAGCCAAGAGGGGGACTCAGGGCTTTACGAGCAGTACTTC.

This clonotype was recorded a few times. The V call is TRBV11-2, the J call TRBJ2-7; D is ambiguous. This CDR3 is built from 14 residues. Germline CDR1 SGHAT, CDR2 FQNNGV. V was trimmed by 1 base and J by 6 bases, leaving 13 bases between them. CDR3 region: CASSLAGPAGEQYF. In DNA form, the CDR3 reads TGTGCCAGCAGCTTAGCTGGACCTGCCGGCGAGCAGTACTTC.

This clonotype was picked up many times. The chain has TRBV10-1 and TRBJ2-6, with 8 bases lining up with TRBD1. Germline CDR1 WNHNN, CDR2 SYGVQD (reference sequence). CDR3 length equals 16 residues. J was trimmed by 0 bases and V by 9 bases; bases with no gene match: 7. The CDR3 loop is CASSTGQGSGANVLTF. In nucleotides, the CDR3 is TGCGCCAGTAGTACCGGACAGGGCTCTGGGGCCAACGTCCTGACTTTC.

This clonotype turned up a few times. One end of the junction varies from germline; a read error may be responsible. The CDR3 protein is CATSKISGQPQHF. CDR3 nucleotides: TGTGCCACCAGTAAAATTTCGGGTCAGCCCCAGCATTTT. This chain links TRBV6-1 with TRBJ1-5; D is undetermined. Looked up from germline, CDR1 is MNHNS and CDR2 is SASEGT. The CDR3 spans 13 residues.

This clonotype was counted only a few times. The chain uses TRBV6-5 and TRBJ1-1; D is unresolved. The V gene's germline CDR1 is MNHEY and CDR2 SVGAGI. The CDR3 length is 14 residues. Trimming pared 2 bases from V and 0 bases from J, leaving 7 bases between. The CDR3 loop reads CASSYGQVNTEAFF. CDR3 DNA sequence: TGTGCCAGCAGTTACGGGCAGGTGAACACTGAAGCTTTCTTT.

Many counts were recorded for this clonotype. The genes are TRBV6-2 or TRBV6-3 and TRBJ2-1; unclear D gene. The V gene lost 2 bases and the J gene lost 8 bases, with 7 bases spanning the gap. CDR3 length: 12 residues. From germline, CDR1 is MNHEY and CDR2 SVGEGT. The DNA for the CDR3 is TGTGCCAGCAGTTACCCCGAGCATGAGCAGTTCTTC. This codes for CASSYPEHEQFF.

This clonotype was detected ten times or more. This sequence joins TRBV5-6 and TRBJ2-1; the D is unclear. The germline CDR1 and CDR2 sequences are SGHDT and YYEEEE. CDR3 length: 13 amino acids. V lost 2 bases to trimming and J lost 5 bases, with 8 bases between them. The CDR3 DNA is TGTGCCAGCAGCTTAGGGTCTGACAATGAGCAGTTCTTC. This translates into CASSLGSDNEQFF.

This clonotype turned up a few times. The J gene is TRBJ1-2, the V gene TRBV29-1; tentative D call: TRBD1 (5 bases). Trimming removed 6 bases from V and 8 bases from J, with 25 bases in between. Germline V gene data show CDR1 as SQVTM and CDR2 as ANQGSEA. CDR3 size: 15 residues. The CDR3 is CSVDRPTSPTEGYTF. The CDR3 coding sequence is TGCAGCGTCGACAGACCCACCTCACCGACGGAGGGCTACACCTTC.